This TCR beta chain stems from a study of TIL therapy for anti-PD-1-resistant metastatic lung cancer. Study-level information: Half of patients were current or former smokers.

Time point in this sample: pre-treatment sample, taken before nivolumab and TIL therapy. Most excised metastases sampled were pleural nodules or supraclavicular lymph nodes. Progressing patients received lymphodepletion, expanded TIL infusion and IL-2. Sequencing used immunoSEQ v3. Measured with immunoSEQ multiplex PCR; TCRdb has only the in-frame clones, and not every one. This sample has roughly 10,000 clones, with around 54% found just once. Per germline, CDR1 SGHNT and CDR2 YYREEE (reference sequence). The CDR3 sequence is 13 residues long. V was cut by 5 bases and J by 2 bases, with 9 bases left in between.

The sample in question was tumor tissue, obtained at baseline. The V call is TRBV5-4, the J call TRBJ2-3; D possibly corresponds to TRBD2 (6 bases). The clonotype originates from a person between 25 and 80 years old with non-small cell lung cancer. CDR3 region: CASSGRDTDTQYF. As DNA, the CDR3 is TGTGCCAGCAGTGGGCGGGACACAGATACGCAGTATTTT.